This TCR beta chain was recovered during a study of T cell responses to AZD1222 COVID-19 vaccine. Study overall: Second-dose timings of about 4 or about 12 weeks were pooled.

Germline V gene data show CDR1 as MDHEN and CDR2 as SYDVKM. Trimming removed 10 bases from V and 6 bases from J; junction bases left unmatched: 7. This CDR3 contains 13 residues. To note about this clone: Its antigen remains unknown.

Study-wide points: Only a handful of AZD1222 recipients, more than 5 in all, had baseline seropositivity.

The assay was immunoSEQ multiplex PCR, and TCRdb's table has in-frame clones only and misses some. This sample has more than 85,000 clones, with approximately 90% found just once. This rearrangement joins TRBV28 to TRBJ2-2; 8 nucleotides agree with TRBD1. The sequencing here drew on peripheral blood, taken on day 0 of AZD1222 vaccination. This receptor was taken from an adult in good health. The CDR3 sequence is CANKDRVSGELFF. The DNA for the CDR3 is TGTGCCAACAAGGACAGGGTTTCCGGGGAGCTGTTTTTT.